This T cell receptor beta chain came from a study of T cell responses to AZD1222 COVID-19 vaccine. As concerns this clone: What it recognizes is unknown.

This table comes from immunoSEQ multiplex PCR, and its TCRdb copy is limited to in-frame clones, with some not included. The sample includes fewer than 110,000 clones, around nine tenths seen only once; the top ten take roughly 1.4%. Germline V lookup: CDR1 SGDLS, CDR2 YYNGEE. The CDR3 totals 14 residues. V shed 3 bases, J shed 2 bases, and the junction held 4 bases outside the gene matches. General study points: Among vaccine-associated CD4 TCRs, coverage spanned spike, with dominance at 160-218 and 743-854.

The chain carries TRBV9 and TRBJ1-1, with TRBD1 matching over 7 bases. The TCR was taken from an adult in good health. The source was peripheral blood, collected on day 0 of AZD1222 vaccination. The CDR3 is CASSAWDSNTEAFF. In nucleotides, the CDR3 is TGTGCCAGCAGCGCATGGGACAGTAACACTGAAGCTTTCTTT.